This entry describes one T cell receptor (beta chain). Data came from immunoSEQ multiplex PCR; TCRdb stores just in-frame clones and leaves some out. The sample holds about 520,000 clones, roughly 80% seen once. Germline lookup yields CDR1 PRHDT and CDR2 FYEKMQ (reference sequence). The CDR3 is made up of 11 amino acids. V was shortened by 4 bases and J by 7 bases, with 5 bases between the two germline ends. The entry originates in a study of shared clonotypes between healthy human individuals. The sequenced material came from PBMCs. The TCR originated in a middle-aged woman in good health. Some clones in this sample may be carry-over from other donors' samples. The V and J genes are TRBV13 and TRBJ2-1; D is perhaps TRBD2 (5 bases). The CDR3 nucleotides read TGTGCCAGCAGCTCGGGGAATGAGCAGTTCTTC. Translation gives CASSSGNEQFF.